The rows below give T cell receptor beta chains drawn from one sample of a study of PD-L1 blockade in urothelial cancer. Repertoires were generated with immunoSEQ multiplex PCR, while TCRdb's copy carries only in-frame clones and drops some. Of 50,000 or so clones listed, around 84% are singletons. The sample consisted of PBMCs, taken around atezolizumab (anti-PD-L1) treatment. The receptor source for this set is a man in his sixties with urothelial cancer. Both conserved end residues are part of each CDR3. A D gene is named only where the DNA matches it firmly. The size of a clone is reported for some rows only, either as once, few or many, or as a class for expanded clones.

v_call	j_call	d_call	clone_size	cdr3_nt	cdr3_aa
TRBV7-9	TRBJ1-5	TRBD1	NA	TGTGCCAGCAGCTTAGCGGGACAGGAGAAGCCCCAGCATTTT	CASSLAGQEKPQHF
TRBV18	TRBJ1-2	TRBD1	NA	TGTGCCAGCTCACCAGAGGGGGCCCATGGCTACACCTTC	CASSPEGAHGYTF
TRBV12-5	TRBJ1-3	NA	NA	TGTGCTAGTGGTTTCGACAGAAACACCATATATTTT	CASGFDRNTIYF
TRBV2	TRBJ2-5	TRBD1	once	TGTGCCAGCAGAGCCCGGGACAGGTTGCCCCAAGAGACCCAGTACTTC	CASRARDRLPQETQYF
TRBV18	TRBJ2-6	NA	NA	TGTGCCAGCTCACCACTGGGGCCAACAGCCAACGTCCTGACTTTC	CASSPLGPTANVLTF
TRBV7-2	TRBJ2-7	NA	NA	TGTGCCAGCAGCTGGGGGGGCAGTCCCTACGAGCAGTACTTC	CASSWGGSPYEQYF
TRBV5-1	TRBJ2-3	TRBD2	NA	TGCGCCAGCAGCTTGGGTCTAGCGGGGGGGCTGATAGATACGCAGTATTTT	CASSLGLAGGLIDTQYF
TRBV29-1	TRBJ1-1	NA	NA	TGCAGCGTTGAGGCGGATTCCACTGAAGCTTTCTTT	CSVEADSTEAFF
TRBV18	TRBJ2-7	TRBD1	once	TGTGCCAGCTCACAAACGACAGGGGAGCTCTCCTACGAGCAGTACTTC	CASSQTTGELSYEQYF
TRBV5-1	TRBJ2-5	NA	NA	TGCGCCAGCAGCTTGGACCCGGCCCTAATAGGAGGGACCCAGTACTTC	CASSLDPALIGGTQYF
TRBV10-1	TRBJ2-1	TRBD2	few	TGCGCCAGCAGAGGCGGAGCGGGATATCGGGATGAGCAGTTCTTC	CASRGGAGYRDEQFF
TRBV4-3	TRBJ1-1	TRBD1	NA	TGCGCCAGCAGCCAAGACGCGATCCAGGGGGCGGTTCGGAATGAAGCTTTCTTT	CASSQDAIQGAVRNEAFF
TRBV19	TRBJ1-5	NA	NA	TGTGCCAGTAGTATCTGGGGGCTCAATCAGCCCCAGCATTTT	CASSIWGLNQPQHF
TRBV2	TRBJ1-2	TRBD1	few	TGTGCCAGCAGGTACAGGGGAGAGAACTATGGCTACACCTTC	CASRYRGENYGYTF
TRBV23-1	TRBJ2-3	NA	few	TGCGCCAGCAGTCACCCGCCGGGACACCTTAGACGCACAGATACGCAGTATTTT	CASSHPPGHLRRTDTQYF
TRBV11-2	TRBJ1-3	TRBD1	NA	TGTGCCAGCAGCACAGGGACAGTCAACTCTGGAAACACCATATATTTT	CASSTGTVNSGNTIYF
TRBV5-6	TRBJ1-5	TRBD1	NA	TGTGCCAGCAGCTTTCGGGGACAGAGGGCCACTCAGCCCCAGCATTTT	CASSFRGQRATQPQHF
TRBV19	TRBJ1-1	NA	NA	TGTGCCGGTAGAGAGAATGCGGGAAGCACTGAAGCTTTCTTT	CAGRENAGSTEAFF
TRBV7-9	TRBJ2-5	NA	few	TGTGCCAGCAGCTCCGTCGAGACCCAGTACTTC	CASSSVETQYF
TRBV5-1	TRBJ2-6	NA	NA	TGCGCCAGCAGCCCCGACGCGGTTAGCTCTGGGGCCAACGTCCTGACTTTC	CASSPDAVSSGANVLTF
TRBV9	TRBJ2-2	TRBD1	NA	TGTGCCAGCAGCTGGGGACAGGGAAGCACCGGGGAGCTGTTTTTT	CASSWGQGSTGELFF